This TCR beta chain emerged from a study of T cell responses to AZD1222 COVID-19 vaccine. General study findings and limits: Across spike, vaccine-associated CD4 TCRs were found, dominant at 160-218 and 743-854. White British donors predominated, females outnumbered males, and clonal diversity was possibly underestimated. Baseline serostatus was positive in only a handful of AZD1222 recipients.

Remarks on this clone: Its antigen remains unknown.

Method: immunoSEQ multiplex PCR; TCRdb's copy keeps in-frame clones and lacks some. The profile covers 110,000 to 150,000 clones, with approximately 93% appearing a single time and more than 10% taken by the ten largest. The CDR3 loop spans 14 amino acids. Germline values: CDR1 SNHLY, CDR2 FYNNEI. The ends lost 6 bases at V and 9 bases at J; junction bases unmatched: 8. The V and J genes are TRBV2 and TRBJ2-1; TRBD1 matches at 10 bases. The source material was peripheral blood, sampled after recovery from COVID-19. The clonotype comes from an adult who had recovered from COVID-19. The CDR3 bases are TGTGCCAGCAGCGTGAAGGGACAGGGGTTTGAGCAGTTCTTC. Encoded protein: CASSVKGQGFEQFF.